These 26 T cell receptor beta chains were all obtained from the same sample, sequenced in a study of T cell repertoires in cytomegalovirus infection. MiXCR was run by TCRdb on the reads, yielding one entry per CDR3 protein. The sample includes about 140,000 distinct CDR3 sequences, under 8.5% of them seen just once. Sequencing was done on a sample of PBMCs. These receptors were obtained from a human donor in good health (CMV status not recorded). Some clones in this sample may be carry-over from other donors' samples.

This clonotype has at least ten counts. The chain has TRBV7-8 and TRBJ2-1, with D perhaps matching TRBD2 (7 bases). CDR1 and CDR2 from the germline V gene are SGHVS and FQNEAQ. This CDR3 has 15 residues. The V end lost 5 bases, the J end lost 8 bases, and 19 bases lay between the germline ends. The CDR3 DNA follows: TGTGCCAGCAGCCCGGAGGGGGGGGCCGTACATGAGCAGTTCTTC. This translates into CASSPEGGAVHEQFF.

This clonotype was detected many times. V is TRBV19 and J is TRBJ2-4; 9 bases map to TRBD2. The germline V gene has CDR1 LNHDA and CDR2 SQIVND (reference sequence). The CDR3 has 14 residues. Losses at the gene ends were 6 bases for V and 4 bases for J; bases not matched to a gene: 4. The CDR3 bases are TGTGCCAGTAGCACAAGCGGGGGGAAAAACATTCAGTACTTC. The encoded protein is CASSTSGGKNIQYF. The full variable domain, its missing parts supplied by reference TRBV19 and TRBJ2-4, is DGGITQSPKYLFRKEGQNVTLSCEQNLNHDAMYWYRQDPGQGLRLIYYSQIVNDFQKGDIAEGYSVSREKKESFPLTVTSAQKNPTAFYLCASSTSGGKNIQYFGAGTRLSVL.

There are many counts of this clonotype. V usage is TRBV20-1 and J usage is TRBJ1-1; 10 nucleotides agree with TRBD1. V lost 1 base and J lost 1; bases outside the gene matches: 0. The CDR3 is 14 residues long. Per the germline V gene, CDR1 is DFQATT and CDR2 is SNEGSKA (reference sequence). The CDR3 DNA reads TGCAGTGCTAGAGGGGACAGGGGGAACACTGAAGCTTTCTTT. Translated, it gives CSARGDRGNTEAFF.

This clonotype was recorded many times. This chain connects TRBV28 to TRBJ1-2; TRBD1 matches 8 bases. The J segment lost 6 bases and the V segment lost 6 bases, leaving 6 bases of the junction unmatched. The germline CDR1 and CDR2 sequences are MDHEN and SYDVKM. CDR3 length: 13 residues. The CDR3 loop reads CASRWTGRDGYTF. The CDR3 DNA is TGTGCCAGCAGATGGACAGGGCGGGATGGCTACACCTTC.

This chain joins TRBV20-1 and TRBJ1-3; possibly TRBD1 for D (5 bases). Looked up from germline, CDR1 is DFQATT and CDR2 is SNEGSKA (reference sequence). This CDR3 region has 13 residues. Trimming stripped 0 bases from V and 7 bases from J, with 10 bases between. The chain's CDR3 is CSAREPGSNTIYF. DNA for the CDR3: TGCAGTGCTAGAGAGCCAGGGAGCAACACCATATATTTT.

This chain joins TRBV5-1 and TRBJ1-1; weak D call: TRBD1 (5 bases). V was cut by 0 bases and J by 6 bases, with 15 bases left in between. CDR3 length equals 15 residues. Germline CDR1 is SGHRS and CDR2 is YFSETQ. The DNA of the CDR3 is TGCGCCAGCAGCTTGGACGCCAGGGATAATGCTGAAGCTTTCTTT. It specifies CASSLDARDNAEAFF. The variable domain in full, completed from reference TRBV5-1 and TRBJ1-1, reads KAGVTQTPRYLIKTRGQQVTLSCSPISGHRSVSWYQQTPGQGLQFLFEYFSETQRNKGNFPGRFSGRQFSNSRSEMNVSTLELGDSALYLCASSLDARDNAEAFFGQGTRLTVV.

This clonotype was counted at least ten times. This chain joins TRBV7-2 and TRBJ2-3; 10 nucleotides agree with TRBD2. Per germline, CDR1 SGHTA and CDR2 FQGNSA. Unmatched junction bases numbered 5, after V lost 1 base and J lost 7 bases. The CDR3 covers 15 residues. The CDR3 DNA sequence: TGTGCCAGCAGCTTAGTTGTTAGCGGGGGGTATACGCAGTATTTT. Protein product: CASSLVVSGGYTQYF.

This clonotype appeared many times. The chain uses TRBV6-2 or TRBV6-3 and TRBJ2-1; the D is unclear. The germline CDR1 and CDR2 sequences are MNHEY and SVGEGT. The CDR3 length is 12 residues. Trimming removed 5 bases at V and 5 bases at J, with 7 bases between. The DNA for the CDR3 is TGTGCCAGCAGTGACCCCAACAATGAGCAGTTCTTC. It is translated as CASSDPNNEQFF.

This clonotype was found many times. CDR3 sequence: CASSIAVGVTEAFF. As DNA, the CDR3 is TGTGCCAGTAGTATTGCAGTGGGAGTAACTGAAGCTTTCTTT. The gene calls are TRBV19 and TRBJ1-1; no firm D call. The germline gives CDR1 LNHDA, CDR2 SQIVND (reference sequence). V shed 3 bases and J shed 5 bases, with 13 bases lying between them. The CDR3 length is 14 residues. Complete variable domain (other parts from reference TRBV19 and TRBJ1-1): DGGITQSPKYLFRKEGQNVTLSCEQNLNHDAMYWYRQDPGQGLRLIYYSQIVNDFQKGDIAEGYSVSREKKESFPLTVTSAQKNPTAFYLCASSIAVGVTEAFFGQGTRLTVV.

This clonotype was counted at least ten times. The J gene is TRBJ2-7, the V gene TRBV20-1, with D uncertain. The CDR3 runs 12 residues. Trimming shortened V by 5 bases and J by 2 bases, and 10 bases separated the two germline ends. Germline V CDR1 and CDR2: DFQATT, SNEGSKA (reference sequence). The CDR3 nucleotides read TGCAGTGCTTTGGGCGCAACCTACGAGCAGTACTTC. The encoded protein is CSALGATYEQYF.

The V call is TRBV29-1, the J call TRBJ1-1, with D possibly being TRBD1 (6 bases). Germline V CDR1 and CDR2: SQVTM, ANQGSEA. There are 13 residues in the CDR3. Trimming took 7 bases from V and 1 from J, leaving 13 bases between them. The CDR3 DNA reads TGCAGCGGAGCGGGAGGGGGGAACACTGAAGCTTTCTTT. It yields the protein CSGAGGGNTEAFF.

This clonotype was recorded many times. The chain recombines TRBV28 with TRBJ2-7; D is ambiguous. Germline lookup yields CDR1 MDHEN and CDR2 SYDVKM. V was trimmed by 10 bases and J by 0 bases, leaving 16 bases between them. This CDR3 comprises 14 residues. The DNA of the CDR3 is TGTGCCACCAAGCCCGCCCGCCGCTCCTACGAGCAGTACTTC. Translated: CATKPARRSYEQYF.

In its sample, this clonotype was seen a few times. This rearrangement joins TRBV3-1 to TRBJ1-5, with D possibly being TRBD1 (5 bases). The germline CDR1 and CDR2 sequences are LGHDT and YNNKEL (reference sequence). The CDR3 consists of 14 residues. Trimming pared 3 bases from V and 2 bases from J, leaving 8 bases between. DNA of the CDR3: TGTGCCAGCAGCCATCGGGGGGGCAATCAGCCCCAGCATTTT. This encodes CASSHRGGNQPQHF.

In its sample, this clonotype was seen many times. This chain connects TRBV29-1 to TRBJ2-4; TRBD1 is a possible D gene (5 bases). Germline V gene sequence: CDR1 SQVTM, CDR2 ANQGSEA. V lost 6 bases, J lost 7 bases, and 16 bases lay in between. The CDR3 covers 13 residues. The CDR3 bases are TGCAGCGTCAGAGGTGACAGCAAGAACATTCAGTACTTC. Translating it yields CSVRGDSKNIQYF.

In its sample, this clonotype was seen many times. The CDR3 reads CASREFSTNEKLFF. Written as DNA, the CDR3 is TGTGCCAGCAGAGAGTTTTCAACTAATGAAAAACTGTTTTTT. The chain employs TRBV28 and TRBJ1-4; no reliable D call. The CDR3 is made up of 14 amino acids. The germline CDR1 and CDR2 sequences are MDHEN and SYDVKM. V was trimmed by 6 bases and J by 0 bases, leaving 8 bases between them. The full variable domain, rest sourced from reference TRBV28 and TRBJ1-4, is DVKVTQSSRYLVKRTGEKVFLECVQDMDHENMFWYRQDPGLGLRLIYFSYDVKMKEKGDIPEGYSVSREKKERFSLILESASTNQTSMYLCASREFSTNEKLFFGSGTQLSVL.

This clonotype came up many times. This sequence joins TRBV14 and TRBJ1-4, with D maybe TRBD1 (6 bases). The germline V and J ends were trimmed by 0 bases and 7 bases, with 15 bases remaining between them. From germline, CDR1 is SGHDN and CDR2 FVKESK. CDR3 length: 16 residues. The CDR3 DNA reads as TGTGCCAGCAGCCAAGATTGGGGGGGGCCAGGTGAAAAACTGTTTTTT. Its translation is CASSQDWGGPGEKLFF.

This clonotype was picked up many times. V usage is TRBV7-2 and J usage is TRBJ2-5; D might be TRBD1 (6 bases). V was clipped by 2 bases and J by 4 bases, with 11 bases between them. CDR1 and CDR2 from the germline V gene are SGHTA and FQGNSA. The CDR3 has 14 amino acids. The CDR3 here is CASSLSLGGETQYF. Written as DNA, the CDR3 is TGTGCCAGCAGCTTAAGTCTAGGGGGAGAGACCCAGTACTTC.

This clonotype showed up many times. The chain employs TRBV6-5 and TRBJ1-6; 7 bases fit TRBD1. The length of the CDR3 is 16 residues. J gave up 5 bases and V 5 bases, and 9 bases lay outside the gene matches. Germline lookup yields CDR1 MNHEY and CDR2 SVGAGI. In DNA form, the CDR3 reads TGTGCCAGCAGTCCCCGGACAGGATTAGATAATTCACCCCTCCACTTT. Protein: CASSPRTGLDNSPLHF.

This clonotype was recorded at least ten times. The chain employs TRBV28 and TRBJ2-1, with D perhaps matching TRBD2 (5 bases). Trimming removed 3 bases at V and 6 bases at J, with 18 bases between. The CDR3 is made up of 16 amino acids. Germline CDR1 MDHEN, CDR2 SYDVKM. The CDR3 bases are TGTGCCAGCAGTTTTTCGGCGGGCTCCACACGCAATGAGCAGTTCTTC. It translates to CASSFSAGSTRNEQFF.

This clonotype came up many times. CDR3 sequence (DNA): TGCGCCAGCAGCCAAGGACAGTATAATGAAAAACTGTTTTTT. It translates to CASSQGQYNEKLFF. The genes are TRBV4-3 and TRBJ1-4; the D gene is possibly TRBD1 (5 bases). V shed 1 base and J shed 4 bases, with 7 bases lying between them. CDR3 length: 14 amino acids. Germline V lookup: CDR1 LGHNA, CDR2 YSLEER.

This clonotype was seen more than once but under ten times. This chain uses TRBV2 with TRBJ1-5, with D hard to call. The CDR3 length is 14 residues. The V gene's germline CDR1 is SNHLY and CDR2 FYNNEI. V dropped 4 bases and J dropped 5 bases, with 12 bases sitting between them. The CDR3 sequence: CASSGINVDQPQHF. CDR3 sequence (DNA): TGTGCCAGCAGTGGAATTAATGTCGATCAGCCCCAGCATTTT.

Here the CDR3 reads CASSSEQGLGGYTF. CDR3 sequence (DNA): TGTGCCAGCAGCTCTGAACAGGGTTTGGGAGGCTACACCTTC. This sequence joins TRBV6-4 and TRBJ1-2; maybe TRBD1 (6 bases). The CDR3 totals 14 residues. Trimming pared 6 bases from V and 8 bases from J, leaving 19 bases between. Germline V CDR1 and CDR2: MRHNA, SNTAGT.

V and J are TRBV28 and TRBJ1-6; 7 nucleotides match TRBD1. The trim removed 6 bases at V and 7 bases at J, leaving 6 bases unmatched. Germline lookup yields CDR1 MDHEN and CDR2 SYDVKM. This CDR3 spans 14 amino acids. The CDR3 loop is CASRMGQTNSPLHF. The CDR3 DNA reads TGTGCCAGCAGGATGGGACAGACCAATTCACCCCTCCACTTT.

A remark on this clonotype: The germline gene is not matched at one end of the junction; a read error may be the cause. The chain recombines TRBV19 with TRBJ2-2; D could derive from TRBD1 or TRBD2 (6 bases each). The CDR3 consists of 12 residues. The germline CDR1 and CDR2 sequences are LNHDA and SQIVND (reference sequence). The CDR3 is CAGRGVTGELFF. The CDR3 bases are TGTGCCGGAAGGGGGGTCACCGGGGAGTTGTTTTTT.

Comment on this clonotype: This could be a read error, since a much larger clone is one nucleotide away. The final CDR3 position lacks the conserved phenylalanine or tryptophan, pointing to a likely read error. The chain uses TRBV7-2 and TRBJ2-4, with 8 bases matching TRBD1. V dropped 5 bases and J dropped 4; count of bases not matched to a gene: 7. The germline CDR1 and CDR2 sequences are SGHTA and FQGNSA. This CDR3 is 15 amino acids long. This CDR3 is CASSPRTGQKNIQYL. The CDR3 nucleotides read TGTGCCAGCAGCCCACGGACAGGGCAGAAAAACATTCAGTACCTC.

This clonotype was observed a handful of times. The chain employs TRBV7-8 and TRBJ1-3; no clear D gene. Trimming removed 1 base at V and 0 bases at J, with 10 bases between. Germline lookup yields CDR1 SGHVS and CDR2 FQNEAQ. This CDR3 is 16 amino acids long. The DNA for the CDR3 is TGTGCCAGCAGCTTAGGGGGAGGATACTCTGGAAACACCATATATTTT. Residues: CASSLGGGYSGNTIYF.